The rows below give T cell receptor beta chains drawn from one sample of a study of blood T cell repertoires in COVID-19. Assay: immunoSEQ multiplex PCR; the TCRdb copy retains only in-frame clones and omits some. The sample has more than 130,000 clones, 88% seen once; the top ten hold over 9.5%. Source material: peripheral blood. These TCRs come from a man aged 45 to 65 with active or convalescent COVID-19. CDR3s include the opening cysteine and the closing phenylalanine or tryptophan. D genes are given only for firm matches. Rows may omit the clone size; those that give it use once, few, many or a size class.

TRBJ1-1 | NA | TRBV28 | NA | TGTGCCAGCAAGGACAACATGAACACTGAAGCTTTCTTT | CASKDNMNTEAFF
TRBJ1-1 | NA | TRBV19 | NA | TGTGCCAGTCGTGAGGCGGCGGTCCTGACTTTGAACACTGAAGCTTTCTTT | CASREAAVLTLNTEAFF
TRBJ2-2 | once | TRBV11-1 | NA | TGTGCCAGCAGGCTCGACAGGAGCTTCGGGGAGCTGTTTTTT | CASRLDRSFGELFF
TRBJ2-5 | NA | TRBV5-4 | TRBD1 | TGTGCCAGCAGCTTCAATCCGGGACAGGGGAAAGAGACCCAGTACTTC | CASSFNPGQGKETQYF
TRBJ2-2 | NA | TRBV11-3 | NA | TGTGCCAGCAGCTCCGACGGTGGAGCCGCTGGGGGAGGCGGGGAGCTGTTTTTT | CASSSDGGAAGGGGELFF
TRBJ1-3 | once | TRBV6-5 | NA | TGTGCCAGCAGTTACTCGATGGCGGGGGCTGGAAACACCATATATTTT | CASSYSMAGAGNTIYF
TRBJ2-1 | NA | TRBV10-3 | TRBD2 | TGTGCCATCAGTGTGGGTAGCGGGAGGGATTACCGGAATGAGCAGTTCTTC | CAISVGSGRDYRNEQFF
TRBJ2-2 | once | TRBV19 | NA | TGTGCCAGTACCCCATCCCCCGGGGAGCTGTTTTTT | CASTPSPGELFF
TRBJ2-7 | few | TRBV28 | NA | TGTGCCAGCACTCGATCGACGGGTTCTTTCTACGAGCAGTACTTC | CASTRSTGSFYEQYF
TRBJ1-4 | NA | TRBV11-2 | TRBD1 | TGTGCCAGCAGCCTCTGGACAGGACAAAATGAAAAACTGTTTTTT | CASSLWTGQNEKLFF
TRBJ1-1 | NA | TRBV11-2 | NA | TGTGCCAGCAGCTTAGTGGCATCCGCTGAAGCTTTCTTT | CASSLVASAEAFF